The next 28 T cell receptor beta chains were all read from a single sample in a study of cytomegalovirus exposure and HLA in healthy donors. Vbeta (60) and Jbeta (13) primers were used in the PCR. Here immunoSEQ multiplex PCR was the method, and the copy in TCRdb shows in-frame clones only, minus some. The sample has approximately 170,000 clones; roughly 80% are singletons. The sequenced sample consisted of PBMCs. The receptors stem from a male donor in good health and CMV-seronegative.

The V call is TRBV5-6, the J call TRBJ1-6, with D perhaps matching TRBD1 (5 bases). Trimming stripped 1 base from V and 9 bases from J, with 14 bases between. This CDR3 contains 15 residues. The germline V gene encodes CDR1 SGHDT and CDR2 YYEEEE. The CDR3 reads CASSLRSGPASPLHF. For the CDR3, the DNA is TGTGCCAGCAGCTTGAGGTCAGGGCCGGCTTCACCCCTCCACTTT.

The chain recombines TRBV23-1 with TRBJ1-1; D possibly corresponds to TRBD1 (6 bases). TRBV23-1 is flagged as an ORF with uncertain function. V lost 0 bases and J lost 1, with 21 bases in between. The CDR3 length is 19 residues. In DNA, the CDR3 is TGCGCCAGCAGTCAATCGCCCTACCGATACAGGGATGGGAACACTGAAGCTTTCTTT. Residues: CASSQSPYRYRDGNTEAFF.

The rearrangement joins TRBV7-2 to TRBJ2-7; D might be TRBD1 (6 bases). The V gene lost 1 base and the J gene lost 13 bases, with 14 bases spanning the gap. CDR3 size: 12 residues. Germline V gene data show CDR1 as SGHTA and CDR2 as FQGNSA. For the CDR3, the DNA is TGTGCCAGCAGCTTAGATACAGGGCGGCGCTACTTC. Translation: CASSLDTGRRYF.

This sequence joins TRBV5-1 and TRBJ2-7; D perhaps matches TRBD1 (6 bases). Trimming cost V 0 bases and J 6 bases, with 10 bases left between them. The CDR3 is made up of 13 amino acids. Per the germline V gene, CDR1 is SGHRS and CDR2 is YFSETQ. The CDR3 loop reads CASSLEAGVEQYF. DNA of the CDR3: TGCGCCAGCAGCTTGGAGGCAGGGGTCGAGCAGTACTTC.

This sequence joins TRBV6-1 and TRBJ2-7, with D possibly matching TRBD1 (6 bases). Germline V gene lookup returns CDR1 MNHNS and CDR2 SASEGT. This CDR3 is 14 amino acids long. V was trimmed by 0 bases and J by 2 bases, leaving 8 bases between them. The CDR3 DNA follows: TGTGCCAGCAGTGAAGCGGGGGCTACCTACGAGCAGTACTTC. It translates to CASSEAGATYEQYF.

The chain carries TRBV7-9 and TRBJ1-5, with D unclear. Deletions cut 4 bases from V and 4 bases from J, with 5 bases between. CDR3 length equals 12 residues. CDR1 and CDR2 from the germline V gene are SEHNR and FQNEAQ (reference sequence). This CDR3 is CASSSPNQPQHF. CDR3 DNA: TGTGCCAGCAGCTCCCCTAATCAGCCCCAGCATTTT.

The chain is built from TRBV7-2 and TRBJ2-3; D uncertain. Trimming pared 4 bases from V and 1 base from J, leaving 15 bases between. The CDR3 is made up of 16 amino acids. Germline V gives CDR1 SGHTA, CDR2 FQGNSA. CDR3 sequence (DNA): TGTGCCAGCAGCTACCGAGGCGGAGCTCGCACAGATACGCAGTATTTT. This codes for CASSYRGGARTDTQYF. Filled out from reference TRBV7-2 and TRBJ2-3, the complete variable domain reads GAGVSQSPSNKVTEKGKDVELRCDPISGHTALYWYRQSLGQGLEFLIYFQGNSAPDKSGLPSDRFSAERTGGSVSTLTIQRTQQEDSAVYLCASSYRGGARTDTQYFGPGTRLTVL.

The chain joins TRBV5-4 to TRBJ1-2; 7 bases match TRBD1. This CDR3 comprises 15 residues. V was clipped by 4 bases and J by 2 bases; unmatched bases: 8. Germline CDR1 is SGHNT and CDR2 is YYREEE (reference sequence). The CDR3 spells CASSLRLTGNYGYTF. The CDR3 coding sequence is TGTGCCAGCAGCCTACGATTGACAGGGAACTATGGCTACACCTTC. The full variable domain, rest sourced from reference TRBV5-4 and TRBJ1-2, is ETGVTQSPTHLIKTRGQQVTLRCSSQSGHNTVSWYQQALGQGPQFIFQYYREEENGRGNFPPRFSGLQFPNYSSELNVNALELDDSALYLCASSLRLTGNYGYTFGSGTRLTVV.

V gene TRBV2 combines with J gene TRBJ1-6; possibly TRBD1 for D (5 bases). The CDR3 consists of 12 residues. Trimming cost V 7 bases and J 4 bases, with 5 bases left between them. Per germline, CDR1 SNHLY and CDR2 FYNNEI. The DNA for the CDR3 is TGTGCCAGCAAGGGGTATAATTCACCCCTCCACTTT. As protein: CASKGYNSPLHF. The full variable domain, with the rest looked up from reference TRBV2 and TRBJ1-6, is EPEVTQTPSHQVTQMGQEVILRCVPISNHLYFYWYRQILGQKVEFLVSFYNNEISEKSEIFDDQFSVERPDGSNFTLKIRSTKLEDSAMYFCASKGYNSPLHFGNGTRLTVT.

This chain uses TRBV5-1 with TRBJ2-1, with TRBD2 identical over 14 bases. Per the germline V gene, CDR1 is SGHRS and CDR2 is YFSETQ. V was pared by 4 bases and J by 6 bases, with 3 bases of the junction left unmatched. The CDR3 loop spans 15 amino acids. In DNA, the CDR3 is TGCGCCAGCAGCATCGGGACTAGCGGGGGCAATGAGCAGTTCTTC. Translated, it gives CASSIGTSGGNEQFF.

This clone was counted a few times. The J gene is TRBJ1-1, the V gene TRBV6-5, with D possibly TRBD1 on 6 matching bases. With 5 bases removed from V and 3 bases from J, the gap between germline ends came to 13 bases. The CDR3 extends over 14 amino acids. CDR1 MNHEY and CDR2 SVGAGI come from the germline V gene. The CDR3, as DNA: TGTGCCAGCAGTCCTCGGGACAAGCACACTGAAGCTTTCTTT. Protein: CASSPRDKHTEAFF.

The chain links TRBV27 to TRBJ2-7; 7 bases line up with TRBD1. V lost 6 bases and J lost 3; bases outside the gene matches: 8. The CDR3 spans 14 residues. Germline V CDR1 and CDR2: MNHEY, SMNVEV (reference sequence). The CDR3 nucleotides read TGTGCCAGCAGCCGGACCGGGACAGTCTACGAGCAGTACTTC. It translates to CASSRTGTVYEQYF.

This chain links TRBV10-1 with TRBJ2-7; 15 bases match TRBD2. Germline loops: CDR1 WNHNN, CDR2 SYGVQD (reference sequence). V shed 4 bases, J shed 2 bases, and the junction held 9 bases outside the gene matches. This CDR3 region has 18 residues. CDR3 region: CASSGPGLAGGHAYEQYF. The CDR3 DNA sequence: TGCGCCAGCAGTGGGCCGGGACTAGCGGGGGGTCACGCCTACGAGCAGTACTTC.

As regards this clone: At one of its ends the junction is not consistent with the germline gene, which may arise from a read error. This chain uses TRBV7-9 with TRBJ2-2; TRBD1 agrees at 7 bases. The CDR3 loop spans 17 amino acids. Germline loops: CDR1 SEHNR, CDR2 FQNEAQ (reference sequence). The CDR3 nucleotides are TGTTCCAGCAGCTTCCCCCTTACAGGGGCAAACACCGGGGAGCTGTTTTTT. Translating gives CSSSFPLTGANTGELFF.

The rearrangement links TRBV5-1 to TRBJ2-3, with TRBD2 matching 7 bases. V trimming: 0 bases; J trimming: 4 bases; junction bases outside the gene matches: 5. The CDR3 length is 15 residues. Germline V CDR1 and CDR2: SGHRS, YFSETQ. The CDR3 sequence is CASSLARGSADTQYF. The DNA for the CDR3 is TGCGCCAGCAGCTTGGCTCGCGGGAGTGCAGATACGCAGTATTTT. Full variable domain (missing parts from reference TRBV5-1 and TRBJ2-3): KAGVTQTPRYLIKTRGQQVTLSCSPISGHRSVSWYQQTPGQGLQFLFEYFSETQRNKGNFPGRFSGRQFSNSRSEMNVSTLELGDSALYLCASSLARGSADTQYFGPGTRLTVL.

This chain joins TRBV4-3 and TRBJ2-3; D might be TRBD2 (5 bases). V was cut by 1 base and J by 5 bases, with 7 bases left in between. Germline values: CDR1 LGHNA, CDR2 YSLEER. CDR3 size: 13 residues. The CDR3 nucleotides are TGCGCCAGCAGCCAAGCCCGGGGAGATACGCAGTATTTT. Its translation: CASSQARGDTQYF.

This clone is a singleton in its sample. V gene TRBV28 combines with J gene TRBJ1-4; TRBD1 matches at 7 bases. The length of the CDR3 is 17 residues. Germline values: CDR1 MDHEN, CDR2 SYDVKM. V shed 6 bases and J 7 bases; nucleotides not matched to a gene: 17. The CDR3 spells CASRLPLGTVGSEKLFF. The CDR3 nucleotides read TGTGCCAGCAGATTACCCTTAGGGACAGTCGGCAGTGAAAAACTGTTTTTT.

The V gene is TRBV11-2, the J gene TRBJ2-7; 9 nucleotides align to TRBD2. CDR3 length: 17 amino acids. CDR1 SGHAT and CDR2 FQNNGV come from the germline V gene. J was trimmed by 3 bases and V by 0 bases; bases with no gene match: 9. This CDR3 reads CASSLESSGRPGYEQYF. CDR3 nucleotides: TGTGCCAGCAGCTTAGAGAGTAGCGGGAGACCGGGCTACGAGCAGTACTTC.

V gene TRBV5-1 combines with J gene TRBJ2-1; maybe TRBD1 (7 bases). Germline CDR1 reads SGHRS; CDR2 reads YFSETQ. This CDR3 has 15 residues. Trimming removed 0 bases from V and 8 bases from J, with 15 bases in between. This CDR3 is CASSLGDSWGDEQFF. CDR3 bases: TGCGCCAGCAGCTTGGGGGACAGTTGGGGGGATGAGCAGTTCTTC.

V gene TRBV28 combines with J gene TRBJ1-3; 10 positions agree with TRBD1. Per the germline V gene, CDR1 is MDHEN and CDR2 is SYDVKM. The CDR3 runs 15 residues. J lost 4 bases, V lost 5 bases, and 5 bases had no gene match. CDR3 nucleotide sequence: TGTGCCAGCAGTGACGACAGGGGGCTAGGAAACACCATATATTTT. Its protein product is CASSDDRGLGNTIYF.

The chain employs TRBV28 and TRBJ1-1; D is ambiguous. The CDR3 extends over 15 amino acids. The germline V gene has CDR1 MDHEN and CDR2 SYDVKM. V was pared by 5 bases and J by 3 bases, with 16 bases between. CDR3 in DNA: TGTGCCAGCAGTCCCGTGCAGTTGGAGGACACTGAAGCTTTCTTT. Its translation: CASSPVQLEDTEAFF.

This rearrangement joins TRBV7-9 to TRBJ2-7; 7 positions match TRBD2. The CDR3 totals 16 residues. V lost 5 bases, J lost 0 bases, and 10 bases stayed unmatched. Germline CDR1 SEHNR, CDR2 FQNEAQ (reference sequence). The CDR3 DNA sequence: TGTGCCAGCAGCGCTTCTAAGCGGGACTACTCCTACGAGCAGTACTTC. This translates into CASSASKRDYSYEQYF.

This clone was counted between two and nine times. V gene TRBV5-1 combines with J gene TRBJ1-1; 9 positions agree with TRBD1. Unmatched junction bases numbered 6, after V lost 4 bases and J lost 5 bases. The CDR3 totals 14 residues. CDR1 and CDR2 (germline): SGHRS, YFSETQ. The CDR3 nucleotides read TGCGCCAGCAGCGAAGGGACAGGGATAACTGAAGCTTTCTTT. Its protein is CASSEGTGITEAFF.

The V call is TRBV19, the J call TRBJ1-3; 11 bases agree with TRBD1. The CDR3 extends over 15 amino acids. V lost 5 bases and J lost 4; bases outside the gene matches: 4. CDR1 LNHDA and CDR2 SQIVND come from the germline V gene (reference sequence). CDR3 bases: TGTGCCAGTAGTGCTGGGACAGGGGGAGGAAACACCATATATTTT. Translating gives CASSAGTGGGNTIYF.

The rearrangement uses TRBV11-1 and TRBJ1-6; no firm D call. The CDR3 is 13 residues long. Germline CDR1 SGHAT, CDR2 FQDESV (reference sequence). The ends were cut back, 1 base at V and 10 bases at J, with 8 bases in the middle. The CDR3 nucleotides are TGTGCCAGCAGCTTAGGTACAGTCTCACCCCTCCACTTT. Translating gives CASSLGTVSPLHF.

The CDR3 loop reads CASSRKSGDGETQYF. CDR3 sequence (DNA): TGTGCCAGCAGCCGCAAGTCAGGGGACGGGGAGACCCAGTACTTC. The chain recombines TRBV7-2 with TRBJ2-5; D may be TRBD1 (6 bases). The germline gives CDR1 SGHTA, CDR2 FQGNSA. V was shortened by 5 bases and J by 5 bases, with 18 bases between the two germline ends. CDR3 length: 15 residues.

This chain uses TRBV6-1 with TRBJ2-2, with 10 bases that match TRBD1. The CDR3 is 15 amino acids. J gave up 5 bases and V 5 bases, and 5 bases lay outside the gene matches. The V gene's germline CDR1 is MNHNS and CDR2 SASEGT. The CDR3 DNA reads TGTGCCAGCAGTTTGACAGGGGGCTTTACCGGGGAGCTGTTTTTT. This gives the protein CASSLTGGFTGELFF.

V usage is TRBV9 and J usage is TRBJ2-1, with a weak D call TRBD2 (7 bases). Trimming stripped 4 bases from V and 7 bases from J, with 12 bases between. The germline V gene has CDR1 SGDLS and CDR2 YYNGEE. The CDR3 has 13 amino acids. For the CDR3, the DNA is TGTGCCAGCAGCAAAGAGGGGGGGAATGAGCAGTTCTTC. Translation: CASSKEGGNEQFF. The whole variable domain, filled in from reference TRBV9 and TRBJ2-1, reads DSGVTQTPKHLITATGQRVTLRCSPRSGDLSVYWYQQSLDQGLQFLIQYYNGEERAKGNILERFSAQQFPDLHSELNLSSLELGDSALYFCASSKEGGNEQFFGPGTRLTVL.